This TCR beta chain was sequenced in a study of T cell responses to AZD1222 COVID-19 vaccine. On this clone itself: Antigen: not known.

Study outcomes and limitations: Only a handful of people who got AZD1222 tested seropositive at baseline.

Clones were sequenced by immunoSEQ multiplex PCR, and TCRdb holds only the in-frame ones, with some missing. The sample consists of about 76,000 clones, over 60% of them appearing once. This CDR3 region has 16 residues. V was pared by 2 bases and J by 6 bases, with 9 bases of the junction left unmatched. Germline assignment: CDR1 LGHDT and CDR2 YNNKEL (reference sequence). This TCR was recovered from an adult who received the MenACWY meningococcal vaccine as a control. Sequenced material: peripheral blood, taken 28 days after the second dose of the MenACWY control vaccine. V is TRBV3-1 (or the pseudogene TRBV3-2) and J is TRBJ2-7; 11 bases are a match to TRBD2. The CDR3 DNA sequence: TGTGCCAGCAGCCAATTGGGGGGACTAGCGGAGGCCGAGCAGTACTTC. As protein: CASSQLGGLAEAEQYF.